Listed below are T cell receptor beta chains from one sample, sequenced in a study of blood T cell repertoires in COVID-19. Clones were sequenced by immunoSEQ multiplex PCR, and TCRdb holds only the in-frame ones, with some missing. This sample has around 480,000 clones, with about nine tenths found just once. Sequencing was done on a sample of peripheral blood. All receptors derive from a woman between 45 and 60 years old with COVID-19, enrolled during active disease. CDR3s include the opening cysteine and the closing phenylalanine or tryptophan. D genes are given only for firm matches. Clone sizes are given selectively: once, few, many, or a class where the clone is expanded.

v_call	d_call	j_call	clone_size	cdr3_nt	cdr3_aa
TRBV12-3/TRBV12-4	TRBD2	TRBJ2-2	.	TGTGCCATAGCGGGGGGGCCCCTCGGGGAGCTGTTTTTT	CAIAGGPLGELFF
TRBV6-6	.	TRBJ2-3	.	TGTGCCAGCAGTTTTTTTAGCGGAACTAGCACAGATACGCAGTATTTT	CASSFFSGTSTDTQYF
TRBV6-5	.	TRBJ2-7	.	TGTGCCAGTAAGGAGGGGTGGGAAGAGCAGTACTTC	CASKEGWEEQYF
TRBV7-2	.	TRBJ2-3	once	TGTGCCAGCAGCTTAGTGCGAGGCGCAGATACGCAGTATTTT	CASSLVRGADTQYF
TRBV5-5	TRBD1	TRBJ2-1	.	TGTGCCAGCAGCCTACCCCTCCAGGGGGTTAGGACCGAGCAGTTCTTC	CASSLPLQGVRTEQFF
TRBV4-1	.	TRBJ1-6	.	TGCGCCAGCAGCCAAGAGTTCGCCCGTGCATCGGGGAGGAATTCACCCCTCCACTTT	CASSQEFARASGRNSPLHF
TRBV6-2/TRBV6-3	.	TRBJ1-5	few	TGTGCCAGCAGTCGCCTCGGGCAGCCCCAGCATTTT	CASSRLGQPQHF
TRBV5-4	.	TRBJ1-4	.	TGTGCCAGCAGCTTGGGGGGCAGGTTTTCAACTAATGAAAAACTGTTTTTT	CASSLGGRFSTNEKLFF
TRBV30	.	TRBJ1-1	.	TGTGCCTGGAGCGAAGGGGCGAGAGCTGAAGCTTTCTTT	CAWSEGARAEAFF
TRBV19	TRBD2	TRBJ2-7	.	TGTGCCAGTAGTAGAGCCGGGACTAGCGGGGGGGCCTACGAGCAGTACTTC	CASSRAGTSGGAYEQYF
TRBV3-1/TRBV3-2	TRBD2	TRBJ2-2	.	TGTGCCAGCAGAAAAAGGGAGGGCTATACCGGGGAGCTGTTTTTT	CASRKREGYTGELFF
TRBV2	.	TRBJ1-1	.	TGTGCCAGCATCGTACTCCTTTTAATGAACACTGAAGCTTTCTTT	CASIVLLLMNTEAFF
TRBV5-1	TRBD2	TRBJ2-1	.	TGCGCCAGCAGCTTGGAGCGGGGGGAGCACAATGAGCAGTTCTTC	CASSLERGEHNEQFF
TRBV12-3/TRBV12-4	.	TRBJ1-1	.	TGTGCCAGCAGTCAGGGACAGAACACTGAAGCTTTCTTT	CASSQGQNTEAFF
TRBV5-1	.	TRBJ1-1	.	TGCGCCAGCAGCTTGGCCGGGGGTAAGTCTGAAGCTTTCTTT	CASSLAGGKSEAFF
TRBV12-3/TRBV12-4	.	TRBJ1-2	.	TGTGCCAGCAGTCCGGGTCTCTATGGCTACACCTTC	CASSPGLYGYTF
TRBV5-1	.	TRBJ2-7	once	TGCGCCAGCAGCTTGGCGGGGGGCCCCTACGAGCAGTACTTC	CASSLAGGPYEQYF
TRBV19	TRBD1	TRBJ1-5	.	TGTGCCAGTAAGGGACAGGGTCTGTGTCAGCCCCAGCATTTT	CASKGQGLCQPQHF
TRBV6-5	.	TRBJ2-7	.	TGTGCCAGCAGTTACTCGCGGAGGGGATGGGTCTACGAGCAGTACTTC	CASSYSRRGWVYEQYF
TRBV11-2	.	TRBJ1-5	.	TGTGCCAGCAGCTTAGGAGTCAATCAGCCCCAGCATTTT	CASSLGVNQPQHF
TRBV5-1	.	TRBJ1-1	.	TGCGCCAGCAGATCTCAGTTGAACACTGAAGCTTTCTTT	CASRSQLNTEAFF
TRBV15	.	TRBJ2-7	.	TGTGCCACCAGCAGAGCCGGCAGCGACCTCCAGCAGTACTTC	CATSRAGSDLQQYF
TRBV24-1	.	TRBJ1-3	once	TGTGCCCCCCCCCGACAGGACGACTCTGGAAACACCATATATTTT	CAPPRQDDSGNTIYF
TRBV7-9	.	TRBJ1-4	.	TGTGCCAGCAGCTTAGTTAGCAGGGGCGAAAAACTGTTTTTT	CASSLVSRGEKLFF
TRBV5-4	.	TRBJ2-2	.	TGTGCCAGCAGCGCCGACGTGAGCGCCGGGGAGCTGTTTTTT	CASSADVSAGELFF
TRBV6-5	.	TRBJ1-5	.	TGTGCCACCCGGCGGGGGGATGGACAGCCCCAGCATTTT	CATRRGDGQPQHF
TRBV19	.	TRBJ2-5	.	TGTGCCAGTATAAGTACAGCACAGTTACAAGAGACCCAGTACTTC	CASISTAQLQETQYF
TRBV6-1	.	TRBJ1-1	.	TGTGCCAGCAGTGAGCAGGGGAGCACTGAAGCTTTCTTT	CASSEQGSTEAFF
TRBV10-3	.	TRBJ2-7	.	TGTGCCACCCGACAGGACAACTCCTACGAGCAGTACTTC	CATRQDNSYEQYF
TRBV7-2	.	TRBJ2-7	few	TGTGCCAGCAGCTTGAACCCGGGGGAGCAGTACTTC	CASSLNPGEQYF